This T cell receptor (beta chain) was profiled in a study of T cells in Graves' hyperthyroidism and ophthalmopathy. Amplification of TCR beta CDR3 regions used RNA as the template. Primed by the HTBI set, a first-round RT-PCR was run on the TCR CDR3. TCRdb reprocessed the multiplex PCR reads with MiXCR, giving one entry per CDR3 protein. Among about 400,000 distinct CDR3 sequences, approximately 15% were seen once, and the ten largest hold around a third. The sample holds many counts of this clonotype. The antigen remains undetermined. The V end lost 1 base, the J end lost 4 bases, and 10 bases lay between the germline ends. CDR1 is KGHSH, CDR2 LQKENI, per germline. This CDR3 is built from 14 residues. Broader study findings: Blood samples included most of the expanded thyroid clonotypes exceeding 0.001.

Recently diagnosed hyperthyroidism of less than 2 months' duration affected patients aged 18 to 65. The PBMCs had their origin in around 10 ml of fresh peripheral blood. The rearrangement joins TRBV18 to TRBJ1-1; D gene ambiguous. This TCR was recovered from a woman aged 25 to 39 with Graves' hyperthyroidism. The sequenced sample was blood. CDR3 amino acids: CASSPLGGSTEAFF. CDR3 DNA: TGTGCCAGCTCACCACTGGGAGGTTCCACTGAAGCTTTCTTT.